The clone carrying this T cell receptor beta chain has just a few counts. Its antigen is unidentified. This sample is part of a study of early T cells in non-severe SARS-CoV-2 infection. Study summary: Unpaired chains resulted from sequencing bulk RNA of unsorted whole blood.

V shed 3 bases and J shed 4 bases, with 5 bases lying between them. This CDR3 spans 12 amino acids. From germline, CDR1 is KGHDR and CDR2 SFDVKD. Findings and caveats of the study: Using VDJdb, the matching emphasized anti-spike CD8 responses while missing private and CD4 specificities.

The protocol attached unique molecular identifiers to individual cDNA molecules. TCRdb re-called the 5' RACE reads with MiXCR, one entry per CDR3 protein. The table shows some 77,000 distinct CDR3 sequences, with around 13% occurring only once. The TCR originated in an adult who was a healthcare worker with PCR-confirmed SARS-CoV-2 infection or an uninfected control (not recorded which). This sequence joins TRBV24-1 and TRBJ1-2; D gene uncertain. Sequenced sample: whole blood. In DNA, the CDR3 is TGTGCCACCAGTGATGGCATCTATGGCTACACCTTC. As protein: CATSDGIYGYTF.